This T cell receptor (beta chain) was recovered during a study of CD8 T cells in ankylosing spondylitis. Findings and limits, study-wide: Apparently characteristic of ankylosing spondylitis blood was a TCR beta motif (fewer than 10 highly homologous variants). Researchers reportedly found disease-linked clones significantly enriched in matched ankylosing spondylitis synovial fluid.

This clonotype occurred a few times. The antigen is not known. A single record per CDR3 protein comes from TCRdb applying MiXCR to the 5' RACE reads. The repertoire holds fewer than 750,000 distinct CDR3 sequences, with roughly 20% as singletons. The CDR3 consists of 15 residues. The TCR sequence derives from a male donor with ankylosing spondylitis. Source material: blood, either unsorted or a sorted T cell fraction (not recorded which). The chain couples TRBV21-1 to TRBJ2-1. TRBV21-1 is assigned pseudogene status. The CDR3 bases are TGTGCCAGCAGCAAAGGTTGGATGTGGAACAATGAGCAGTTCTTC. Translated: CASSKGWMWNNEQFF.